Listed below are T cell receptor beta chains from one sample, sequenced in a study of blood T cell repertoires in COVID-19. Assay used: immunoSEQ multiplex PCR; TCRdb lists only in-frame clones, some missing. The sample lists 380,000 or so clones; around 89% were seen once. Material: PBMCs or T cells enriched from blood (not recorded which). The receptors here all came from a woman aged 25 to 39 with acute COVID-19. Each CDR3 is given with its conserved first and last residue. D genes are given only for firm matches. Clone sizes are given selectively: once, few, many, or a class where the clone is expanded.

CDR3 DNA: TGTGCCACCAGTGAGGGCGGGTCGCCAGGGGAAGAGACCCAGTACTTC
CDR3 protein: CATSEGGSPGEETQYF
D gene: NA
V gene: TRBV24-1
J gene: TRBJ2-5
clone size: NA

CDR3 DNA: TGCGCCAGCAGCTCCGGACTAGCTCTCCAAGAGACCCAGTACTTC
CDR3 protein: CASSSGLALQETQYF
D gene: TRBD2
V gene: TRBV5-1
J gene: TRBJ2-5
clone size: NA

CDR3 DNA: TGTGCCAGCAGCATGGGACAGGTCACCGGGGAGCTGTTTTTT
CDR3 protein: CASSMGQVTGELFF
D gene: TRBD1
V gene: TRBV7-8
J gene: TRBJ2-2
clone size: NA

CDR3 DNA: TGTGCCAGCTCCCGGGACTCCCGACCTAACACCGGGGAGCTGTTTTTT
CDR3 protein: CASSRDSRPNTGELFF
D gene: NA
V gene: TRBV27
J gene: TRBJ2-2
clone size: NA

CDR3 DNA: TGTGCCAGCAGAGAAACAGGGCCAACTAATGAAAAACTGTTTTTT
CDR3 protein: CASRETGPTNEKLFF
D gene: NA
V gene: TRBV4-2
J gene: TRBJ1-4
clone size: NA

CDR3 DNA: TGTGCCAGCATGACAGGTTTTAACTATGGCTACACCTTC
CDR3 protein: CASMTGFNYGYTF
D gene: NA
V gene: TRBV2
J gene: TRBJ1-2
clone size: NA

CDR3 DNA: TGTGCCAGCAACCCTATGATGACAGGTTTGAATGAGCAGTTCTTC
CDR3 protein: CASNPMMTGLNEQFF
D gene: NA
V gene: TRBV7-9
J gene: TRBJ2-1
clone size: NA

CDR3 DNA: TGTGCCACCAAGGGGAATTGGGGAGATACGCAGTATTTT
CDR3 protein: CATKGNWGDTQYF
D gene: NA
V gene: TRBV12-3/TRBV12-4
J gene: TRBJ2-3
clone size: NA

CDR3 DNA: TGTGCCTGGAGTGTAGACGGGAGGGGCTACACCTTC
CDR3 protein: CAWSVDGRGYTF
D gene: NA
V gene: TRBV30
J gene: TRBJ1-2
clone size: few

CDR3 DNA: TGCGCCAGCAGTGGGGACAGGGTTTCCTCTGGGGCCAACGTCCTGACTTTC
CDR3 protein: CASSGDRVSSGANVLTF
D gene: TRBD1
V gene: TRBV10-2
J gene: TRBJ2-6
clone size: NA

CDR3 DNA: TGTGCCAGCAGTCCCCCGGGGGGTGCCCCCGAGCAGTACTTC
CDR3 protein: CASSPPGGAPEQYF
D gene: TRBD2
V gene: TRBV28
J gene: TRBJ2-7
clone size: NA

CDR3 DNA: TGTGCCAGCAGCGAGCCCCAAGACAGGGGCCAAACTCGGAGTGGCTACACCTTC
CDR3 protein: CASSEPQDRGQTRSGYTF
D gene: TRBD1
V gene: TRBV9
J gene: TRBJ1-2
clone size: NA

CDR3 DNA: TGTGCCAGCAGCGGATCAGGGGGCGCCTGGGGGGCCCTCCACTTT
CDR3 protein: CASSGSGGAWGALHF
D gene: TRBD1
V gene: TRBV9
J gene: TRBJ1-6
clone size: NA

CDR3 DNA: TGTGCCAGCAGCTCAGGACAGGGCTTATCACCCCTCCACTTT
CDR3 protein: CASSSGQGLSPLHF
D gene: TRBD1
V gene: TRBV5-6
J gene: TRBJ1-6
clone size: NA

CDR3 DNA: TGCGCCAGCAGTGATTCGCGACTGCTAGCCAAAAACATTCAGTACTTC
CDR3 protein: CASSDSRLLAKNIQYF
D gene: NA
V gene: TRBV10-1
J gene: TRBJ2-4
clone size: NA

CDR3 DNA: TGTGCCACCAGTGATCCCGGGGAATCCTACGAGCAGTACTTC
CDR3 protein: CATSDPGESYEQYF
D gene: NA
V gene: TRBV24-1
J gene: TRBJ2-7
clone size: NA

CDR3 DNA: TGCAGCGTTGAAGAATTCAGGGGAGGGACTGAAGCTTTCTTT
CDR3 protein: CSVEEFRGGTEAFF
D gene: NA
V gene: TRBV29-1
J gene: TRBJ1-1
clone size: NA

CDR3 DNA: TGTGCCAGCAGTTACGGTTCTCGGGGTTTCTCAGATACGCAGTATTTT
CDR3 protein: CASSYGSRGFSDTQYF
D gene: NA
V gene: TRBV6-2/TRBV6-3
J gene: TRBJ2-3
clone size: NA

CDR3 DNA: TGTGCCAGTAGTCGATTATCAGGGGTCGACGAGCAGTACTTC
CDR3 protein: CASSRLSGVDEQYF
D gene: NA
V gene: TRBV19
J gene: TRBJ2-7
clone size: NA

CDR3 DNA: TGTGCCAGCACCCCGGGACAGACATCTGGGGCCAACGTCCTGACTTTC
CDR3 protein: CASTPGQTSGANVLTF
D gene: TRBD1
V gene: TRBV2
J gene: TRBJ2-6
clone size: NA

CDR3 DNA: TGTGCCACCAGTGATGGGCAGTACTATGGCTACACCTTC
CDR3 protein: CATSDGQYYGYTF
D gene: NA
V gene: TRBV24-1
J gene: TRBJ1-2
clone size: NA

CDR3 DNA: TGTGCCAGCAGCTTAAGGCGGGGGGGCACAGATACGCAGTATTTT
CDR3 protein: CASSLRRGGTDTQYF
D gene: TRBD2
V gene: TRBV7-3
J gene: TRBJ2-3
clone size: NA

CDR3 DNA: TGTGCTAGTGGTTTGGTACTCGGGGGATACTACGAGCAGTACTTC
CDR3 protein: CASGLVLGGYYEQYF
D gene: NA
V gene: TRBV12-5
J gene: TRBJ2-7
clone size: once

CDR3 DNA: TGTGCCAGCAGCTCGCGGCCAGGAGGGAACACCGGGGAGCTGTTTTTT
CDR3 protein: CASSSRPGGNTGELFF
D gene: NA
V gene: TRBV7-9
J gene: TRBJ2-2
clone size: NA

CDR3 DNA: TGTGCCAGCAGCATGGACAGGGTAAGGGGCACTGAAGCTTTCTTT
CDR3 protein: CASSMDRVRGTEAFF
D gene: TRBD1
V gene: TRBV7-2
J gene: TRBJ1-1
clone size: NA

CDR3 DNA: TGTGCCAGCAACCTAGGGACACCCGGGGAGCTGTTTTTT
CDR3 protein: CASNLGTPGELFF
D gene: NA
V gene: TRBV12-3/TRBV12-4
J gene: TRBJ2-2
clone size: once

CDR3 DNA: TGTGCCAGCAGTTTGCGGCCAGGGCATCAGTACAATGAGCAGTTCTTC
CDR3 protein: CASSLRPGHQYNEQFF
D gene: NA
V gene: TRBV6-5
J gene: TRBJ2-1
clone size: NA

CDR3 DNA: TGTGCCAGCAGCTTAGACGGACAGGGGGCACCTTTCTTT
CDR3 protein: CASSLDGQGAPFF
D gene: TRBD1
V gene: TRBV7-2
J gene: TRBJ1-1
clone size: NA

CDR3 DNA: TGTGCCAGCAGCTCAAAGACAGGGGCGATGGACAATGAGCAGTTCTTC
CDR3 protein: CASSSKTGAMDNEQFF
D gene: TRBD1
V gene: TRBV13
J gene: TRBJ2-1
clone size: NA

CDR3 DNA: TGCGCCAGCAGCTTGGTGGTCGCAGGGGGTTCCTACGAGCAGTACTTC
CDR3 protein: CASSLVVAGGSYEQYF
D gene: TRBD1
V gene: TRBV5-1
J gene: TRBJ2-7
clone size: NA

CDR3 DNA: TGTGCCAGCAGCCTAGAGACAGGGAACTATGGCTACACCTTC
CDR3 protein: CASSLETGNYGYTF
D gene: TRBD1
V gene: TRBV7-8
J gene: TRBJ1-2
clone size: NA

CDR3 DNA: TGTGCCAGCAGCTTAAGCCAGGGCCTTATATACGAGCAGTACTTC
CDR3 protein: CASSLSQGLIYEQYF
D gene: NA
V gene: TRBV7-3
J gene: TRBJ2-7
clone size: NA

CDR3 DNA: TGTGCCAGCAGCTTTTCACCCAGGCGGGACAGGAGAGACAATGAGCAGTTCTTC
CDR3 protein: CASSFSPRRDRRDNEQFF
D gene: TRBD1
V gene: TRBV7-9
J gene: TRBJ2-1
clone size: NA

CDR3 DNA: TGTGCCAGCAGCAAGCGACCGGGACAGATGGGCAATGAGCAGTTCTTC
CDR3 protein: CASSKRPGQMGNEQFF
D gene: TRBD1
V gene: TRBV7-3
J gene: TRBJ2-1
clone size: NA

CDR3 DNA: TGTGCCAGCAAACTAGCGGGGGTGCAAGAGACCCAGTACTTC
CDR3 protein: CASKLAGVQETQYF
D gene: TRBD2
V gene: TRBV7-9
J gene: TRBJ2-5
clone size: NA

CDR3 DNA: TGTGCCAGCACCGGTCGGGACAGGACCTACGAGCAGTACTTC
CDR3 protein: CASTGRDRTYEQYF
D gene: TRBD1
V gene: TRBV2
J gene: TRBJ2-7
clone size: NA

CDR3 DNA: TGTGCCAGCAGCCAAGACAGGGGCACTGAAGCTTTCTTT
CDR3 protein: CASSQDRGTEAFF
D gene: NA
V gene: TRBV3-1/TRBV3-2
J gene: TRBJ1-1
clone size: NA

CDR3 DNA: TGCGCCGCGCCGGGGAGGCCGATCTATGGCTACACCTTC
CDR3 protein: CAAPGRPIYGYTF
D gene: NA
V gene: TRBV10-1
J gene: TRBJ1-2
clone size: NA

CDR3 DNA: TGTGCCAGCAGCGTGACCGGGACAGGGGAAACCGGGGAGCTGTTTTTT
CDR3 protein: CASSVTGTGETGELFF
D gene: TRBD1
V gene: TRBV7-9
J gene: TRBJ2-2
clone size: NA

CDR3 DNA: TGTGCCAGCAGCTTAGTTCGGGTTTTGAACACTGAAGCTTTCTTT
CDR3 protein: CASSLVRVLNTEAFF
D gene: NA
V gene: TRBV7-9
J gene: TRBJ1-1
clone size: once

CDR3 DNA: TGTGCCAGCAGCGTCGGACAGGGCTATTTAGACGAGCAGTACTTC
CDR3 protein: CASSVGQGYLDEQYF
D gene: TRBD1
V gene: TRBV9
J gene: TRBJ2-7
clone size: NA

CDR3 DNA: TGTGCCAGCAGCTCGGGACTAGCCCCCCAGTACTTC
CDR3 protein: CASSSGLAPQYF
D gene: TRBD2
V gene: TRBV13
J gene: TRBJ2-5
clone size: NA

CDR3 DNA: TGTGCCAGCAGCTTATTACTAGCAGCAGATACGCAGTATTTT
CDR3 protein: CASSLLLAADTQYF
D gene: NA
V gene: TRBV7-2
J gene: TRBJ2-3
clone size: NA

CDR3 DNA: TGTGCCAGCAGCCAATCCCAGGGGGGCTCCTACGAGCAGTACTTC
CDR3 protein: CASSQSQGGSYEQYF
D gene: NA
V gene: TRBV9
J gene: TRBJ2-7
clone size: NA

CDR3 DNA: TGTGCCAGCAGCTTGGGACTAGCGGGGGGGCAGGAGACCCAGTACTTC
CDR3 protein: CASSLGLAGGQETQYF
D gene: TRBD2
V gene: TRBV7-6
J gene: TRBJ2-5
clone size: NA

CDR3 DNA: TGTGCCAGCAGCCCCGGGACAGGGAATCAGCCCCAGCATTTT
CDR3 protein: CASSPGTGNQPQHF
D gene: TRBD1
V gene: TRBV7-9
J gene: TRBJ1-5
clone size: NA

CDR3 DNA: TGTGCCAGCATTAGGGAATCGGGGGTGACCTACACAGATACGCAGTATTTT
CDR3 protein: CASIRESGVTYTDTQYF
D gene: NA
V gene: TRBV2
J gene: TRBJ2-3
clone size: NA

CDR3 DNA: TGTGCCATCAATCACAGCAATACCGGTTACCGGTATGGCTACACCTTC
CDR3 protein: CAINHSNTGYRYGYTF
D gene: NA
V gene: TRBV10-3
J gene: TRBJ1-2
clone size: NA

CDR3 DNA: TGCGCCAGCACCTTCAGTCCCGATAATTCACCCCTCCACTTT
CDR3 protein: CASTFSPDNSPLHF
D gene: NA
V gene: TRBV5-1
J gene: TRBJ1-6
clone size: NA

CDR3 DNA: TGTGCCAGCCGCTTCACAGGGGGCGTCTACAATGAGCAGTTCTTC
CDR3 protein: CASRFTGGVYNEQFF
D gene: TRBD1
V gene: TRBV2
J gene: TRBJ2-1
clone size: few

CDR3 DNA: TGTGCCAGCAGCTTAGGCCACGGGCCCCTAAAACCGGGAGGAAACACCATATATTTT
CDR3 protein: CASSLGHGPLKPGGNTIYF
D gene: NA
V gene: TRBV7-9
J gene: TRBJ1-3
clone size: NA

CDR3 DNA: TGTGCCAGCAGTTACCCGGGGATGAGGCATACTGAAGCTTTCTTT
CDR3 protein: CASSYPGMRHTEAFF
D gene: NA
V gene: TRBV6-2/TRBV6-3
J gene: TRBJ1-1
clone size: NA

CDR3 DNA: TGTGCCAGCAAGCGGGTCACTGAAGCTTTCTTT
CDR3 protein: CASKRVTEAFF
D gene: NA
V gene: TRBV12-3/TRBV12-4
J gene: TRBJ1-1
clone size: NA